This TCR beta chain appears in the sequencing data of a study of shared clonotypes between healthy human individuals (dated by TCRdb to 2019 to 2021). Background on the whole study: The cohort comprised a couple of women and a few men aged 18 to 49 years. For each donor, CD4 naive and CD4 memory were each given three plates, CD8 naive was given two plates, and CD8 memory was given one plate. The study deeply sequenced blood TCR repertoires of about 5 healthy adults to estimate repertoire size and the extent of clonotype sharing between individuals. Libraries were prepared and TCR repertoires were sequenced by different laboratories using diverse techniques, in order to increase sequencing depth and limit assay-specific biases. Per donor, leukapheresis produced somewhere between about 0.9 and 9.5 billion PBMCs.

Overall study outcomes, separate from this receptor: Estimated clonotype richness was generally larger for naive than for memory subsets. Based on pairwise subsampling, the degree of clonotype sharing among donors was expected to be affected by sequencing depth. Even with the large sequencing depth, rarefaction of the sorted-subset datasets indicated that sequencing was incomplete. Because the study included a small number of donors, the genetic and exposure-history diversity represented was limited. Across a few donors, 5% to 6% of naive CD4, 3.5% of naive CD8, approximately 2.5% of memory CD4, and 0.4% to 0.45% of memory CD8 clonotypes were shared. Clonotypes shared by all four sorted-subset donors showed higher generation probabilities than non-shared clonotypes. Only blood was sampled, and tissue TCR repertoires likely differ from those in blood.

Turning to this clone: This clone's antigen is unknown. Base quality data are lacking; no much larger clone is found one base away.

Using the deep immunoSEQ assay, multiplex PCR amplified TCR CDR3 regions from genomic DNA. Extracted genomic DNA from each cell subset was distributed evenly across all wells of several immunoSEQ 96-well plates, and each plate was treated as a replicate. For sorted subsets, around 200 ng genomic DNA, equal to tens of thousands of T cell genomes, was loaded into each replicate PCR. The purified libraries were quantified using a Qubit 3.0 fluorometer, sized with a Bioanalyzer 2100, and then quantified again using the KAPA Library Quantification kit. A separate single-read 150-cycle Illumina NextSeq 550 flow cell was used to sequence each immunoSEQ 96-well plate. The paper's processing steps were these. Because only junctional sequences without quality scores were contained in the immunoSEQ output, filtering matching that applied to full-length reads could not be performed. Sequences were annotated with PyIR, a Python wrapper for IgBLAST v1.9, and V/J genes and CDR3 were assigned using IMGT germline references. Reads with weak V/J assignments (E-value above 1e-6), missing CDR3, stop codons, out-of-frame junctions, or ambiguous translated residues were removed. A V3J clonotype was defined by an identical inferred V gene, J gene, and CDR3 amino acid sequence. Percentage overlap between repertoires was computed as shared unique clonotypes divided by the size of the smaller repertoire. Richness of each repertoire was evaluated using RTK rarefaction, the Chao1 estimator, and Recon v2.1 estimates of unobserved clonotypes. OLGA was used to compute generation probabilities for all TCRbeta clonotypes that the gDNA method yielded from a few donors. TCRdb re-hosts the immuneACCESS table, in-frame sequences only. Its copies lack some clones; in the studies checked, an unresolved V gene accounts for under half of them, and the cause for the rest is not known. The D gene and trimming were derived from the DNA, and the V and J assignments and clone size from that table. The sample contains some 650,000 clones, approximately 97% of them found a single time. The ten largest clonotypes hold around 0.058% of the sample.

The donors were healthy, HIV-negative adults who had no recently reported acute infections or vaccinations. Only Caucasian adults living in Nashville, Tennessee, USA were represented among the donors. CD4+ T cells were enriched through magnetic negative selection, after which naive cells were positively selected on CD45RA and the remaining negative fraction served as the memory subset. Blood was collected by leukapheresis, and PBMCs were isolated by Ficoll-Histopaque density gradient centrifugation and then cryopreserved in liquid nitrogen vapor phase. Purity and quantity of every magnetically sorted T cell population were checked by analytical flow cytometry. Genomic DNA was isolated from every sorted fraction and measured by UV absorbance on a Nanodrop 2000c. Deletion took 3 bases off V and 4 bases off J, with a span of 4 bases between the germline ends. CDR1 MNHNS and CDR2 SASEGT are derived from the germline V gene. The CDR3 runs 12 amino acids, cysteine and phenylalanine included. Only the CDR3 DNA stays, 36 bases, in frame from base 1.

The chain is encoded by TRBV6-1 joined to TRBJ2-1; the D gene assignment is ambiguous. The sequencing input was naive CD4+ T cells sorted from blood. The cell subset or site label, read with the paper, signifies: CD45RA+ positively selected. The TCR was taken from a woman aged 25 to 39 in good health. The CDR3 here reads CASSESYNEQFF. The DNA sequence follows: TGTGCCAGCAGTGAGTCGTACAATGAGCAGTTCTTC.